This T cell receptor (beta chain) was captured in a study of identical twins. As concerns this clonotype: What it binds is unknown.

General study points: For cord blood, abundant beta clonotypes had fewer insertions, unlike memory repertoires, which showed none.

From the 5' RACE reads, TCRdb called clonotypes with MiXCR, one entry per CDR3 protein. The sample carries 450,000 to 500,000 distinct CDR3 sequences, more than 13% recorded once. Losses at the gene ends were 6 bases for V and 3 bases for J; bases not matched to a gene: 6. This CDR3 region has 14 residues. The germline gives CDR1 DFQATT, CDR2 SNEGSKA (reference sequence). Another study also made use of these data, one on yellow fever vaccine responses in identical twins.

This TCR came from a woman younger than 30 in good health. The material sequenced was CD4+ T cells sorted from blood. The chain links TRBV20-1 to TRBJ2-7, with 12 nucleotides matching TRBD2. The CDR3 sequence: CSAPGLAGIYEQYF. The CDR3 DNA reads as TGCAGTGCCCCAGGACTAGCGGGGATCTACGAGCAGTACTTC.